This entry describes one T cell receptor beta chain. Antigen unknown. This record comes from a study of early stage breast cancer tumors. Study in general: About 70% of the 16 invasive tumors were ER+, PR+ and HER2-. Under 10 ER+/PR+/HER2- tumors were invasive ductal; a few were invasive lobular. Study outcomes and limitations: Commonly generated sequences made up most enriched TCRB sequences shared between patients.

V lost 4 bases and J 1 base, leaving 7 bases between the germline ends. Germline V gives CDR1 SGHTA, CDR2 FQGNSA. The CDR3 totals 13 residues. Each sample had two DNA replicates, 0.5 ug blood or roughly 1.4 ug tissue. Repertoires were generated with immunoSEQ multiplex PCR, while TCRdb's copy carries only in-frame clones and drops some. Of over 25,000 clones listed, 72% are singletons. Material for sequencing was blood. This clonotype originated in a person between 45 and 65 years old with breast cancer. V usage is TRBV7-2 and J usage is TRBJ1-1; D not resolved. DNA of the CDR3: TGTGCCAGCAGCTCTAGGGCGAACACTGAAGCTTTCTTT. Translating gives CASSSRANTEAFF.